This T cell receptor (beta chain) was identified during a study of shared clonotypes between healthy human individuals. General study points: Researchers sampled blood only, noting tissue repertoires likely differ.

Sequencing used immunoSEQ multiplex PCR; TCRdb keeps in-frame clones, though not all of them. The table records over 2 million clones, 85% to 95% of them present only once. Comment on this clone: Its specificity is not known.

The CDR3 contains 15 residues. CDR1 SGHAT and CDR2 FQNNGV come from the germline V gene. Trimming at V came to 5 bases and at J to 3 bases, leaving 7 bases not matched to a gene. The chain is built from TRBV11-2 and TRBJ2-7, with 10 bases lining up with TRBD1. Material for sequencing was naive CD4+ T cells from PBMCs. The subset was: CD45RA+ positively selected. The receptor comes from a man younger than 30 in good health. Some clones in this sample may be carry-over from other donors' samples. This chain's CDR3 is CASSTRDRGLYEQYF. In nucleotides, the CDR3 is TGTGCCAGCAGCACCCGGGACAGGGGTCTCTACGAGCAGTACTTC.